A selection of T cell receptor beta chains follows, all from one sample in a study of T cells in localized non-small cell lung cancer. Measured with immunoSEQ multiplex PCR; TCRdb has only the in-frame clones, and not every one. The repertoire includes fewer than 40,000 clones, 78% of them detected once, and about 36% sits in the top ten. The sequences come from peripheral blood, collected before any cancer treatment. These receptors were taken from a male donor at least 60 years old with stage II squamous cell lung carcinoma. The CDR3 runs from the conserved cysteine through the conserved F or W. The order of the fields is clone size, V gene, J gene, D gene, CDR3 protein, CDR3 DNA. The D gene is left open where the match is weak. The listing skips clone size in some rows; elsewhere it reads once, few, many or a size class.

>NA|TRBV9|TRBJ2-7|NA
CASSDGGNEQYF
TGTGCCAGCAGCGATGGCGGGAACGAGCAGTACTTC
>NA|TRBV5-4|TRBJ2-5|NA
CASRWGGIGQETQYF
TGTGCCAGCAGGTGGGGGGGCATAGGTCAAGAGACCCAGTACTTC
>once|TRBV5-6|TRBJ2-5|NA
CASSLGSRETQYF
TGTGCCAGCAGCTTGGGCAGCCGAGAGACCCAGTACTTC
>NA|TRBV29-1|TRBJ2-1|NA
CSVAGGGGYNEQFF
TGCAGCGTAGCAGGGGGCGGGGGGTACAATGAGCAGTTCTTC
>NA|TRBV21-1|TRBJ2-5|NA
CASSKRADGTEEETQYF
TGTGCCAGCAGCAAAAGGGCGGACGGGACAGAAGAAGAGACCCAGTACTTC
>NA|TRBV30|TRBJ1-3|NA
CAWSRVSGNTIYF
TGTGCCTGGAGCCGGGTCTCTGGAAACACCATATATTTT
>NA|TRBV6-5|TRBJ1-2|NA
CASSFQGLGYGYTF
TGTGCCAGCAGTTTTCAGGGCCTCGGCTATGGCTACACCTTC
>NA|TRBV7-8|TRBJ2-5|NA
CASSGRVRETQYF
TGTGCCAGCAGCGGCAGGGTCCGGGAGACCCAGTACTTC
>NA|TRBV5-8|TRBJ2-7|TRBD2
CASSGTSVSYEQYF
TGTGCCAGCAGCGGTACTAGCGTCTCCTACGAGCAGTACTTC
>NA|TRBV11-1|TRBJ2-5|NA
CASRSPPRETQYF
TGTGCCAGCAGGTCCCCCCCCAGGGAGACCCAGTACTTC
>NA|TRBV5-1|TRBJ2-2|NA
CASIEATNTGELFF
TGCGCCAGCATAGAGGCTACGAACACCGGGGAGCTGTTTTTT
>NA|TRBV28|TRBJ1-4|NA
CATLSIKLKKVFF
TGTGCCACGTTGTCGATAAAGTTGAAAAAAGTGTTTTTT
>NA|TRBV19|TRBJ2-2|NA
CASSSGPGTGELFF
TGTGCCAGTAGCTCCGGACCGGGTACGGGGGAGCTGTTTTTT
>NA|TRBV13|TRBJ2-7|NA
CASSLSYEQYF
TGTGCCAGCAGCCTTTCCTACGAGCAGTACTTC
>few|TRBV6-7|TRBJ2-1|NA
CASSYHNPYNEQFF
TGTGCCAGCAGTTACCATAACCCCTACAATGAGCAGTTCTTC
>NA|TRBV19|TRBJ1-3|NA
CASSIFAGLGNTIYF
TGTGCCAGTAGTATTTTCGCGGGTCTTGGAAACACCATATATTTT
>once|TRBV14|TRBJ2-5|NA
CASSQGGTLGETQYF
TGTGCCAGCAGCCAGGGAGGAACCCTGGGAGAGACCCAGTACTTC
>once|TRBV9|TRBJ2-4|NA
CASSVVVGVAKNIQYF
TGTGCCAGCAGCGTAGTTGTCGGGGTAGCCAAAAACATTCAGTACTTC
>NA|TRBV7-2|TRBJ2-7|TRBD1
CASSLVRQGGEQYF
TGTGCCAGCAGCTTAGTACGACAGGGCGGCGAGCAGTACTTC
>NA|TRBV19|TRBJ1-3|NA
CASSIPGSHSGNTIYF
TGTGCCAGTAGTATCCCAGGGTCCCACTCTGGAAACACCATATATTTT
>NA|TRBV28|TRBJ1-6|NA
CASSRDRRNSPLHF
TGTGCCAGCAGTCGTGACAGGAGGAATTCACCCCTCCACTTT
>NA|TRBV18|TRBJ1-1|NA
CASSEGGQDTEAFF
TGTGCCAGCTCGGAAGGAGGGCAGGACACTGAAGCTTTCTTT
>NA|TRBV19|TRBJ2-3|NA
CASSSQDLTDTQYF
TGTGCCAGTAGCTCTCAGGACTTGACAGATACGCAGTATTTT
>NA|TRBV30|TRBJ1-1|TRBD1
CAWRRGRITMNTEAFF
TGTGCCTGGAGGAGGGGGCGGATTACTATGAACACTGAAGCTTTCTTT
>once|TRBV28|TRBJ2-3|TRBD2
CASSFGIAGGSTDTQYF
TGTGCCAGCAGTTTCGGGATAGCGGGGGGGAGCACAGATACGCAGTATTTT
>NA|TRBV19|TRBJ2-1|NA
CASSISTGLAGNNEQFF
TGTGCCAGTAGTATTTCTACTGGGTTGGCGGGGAACAATGAGCAGTTCTTC
>NA|TRBV29-1|TRBJ2-7|TRBD2
CSVGLAEKYEQYF
TGCAGCGTTGGACTAGCGGAAAAATACGAGCAGTACTTC
>NA|TRBV6-1|TRBJ2-1|TRBD1
CASSRQGLGNEQFF
TGTGCCAGCAGTAGACAGGGGCTCGGCAATGAGCAGTTCTTC
>NA|TRBV27|TRBJ1-2|NA
CASSLFSPEDYGYTF
TGTGCCAGCAGTTTATTCTCCCCGGAGGACTATGGCTACACCTTC
>NA|TRBV5-5|TRBJ2-5|TRBD1
CASSPGTAQETQYF
TGTGCCAGCAGCCCCGGGACAGCGCAAGAGACCCAGTACTTC
>few|TRBV10-3|TRBJ1-6|TRBD1
CAISGGTGQNSPLHF
TGTGCCATCAGTGGTGGGACAGGACAGAATTCACCCCTCCACTTT
>NA|TRBV19|TRBJ2-3|NA
CASSIGPYTDTQYF
TGTGCCAGTAGTATCGGACCTTACACAGATACGCAGTATTTT
>NA|TRBV18|TRBJ2-7|NA
CASSPDSYEQYF
TGTGCCAGCTCACCGGACAGCTACGAGCAGTACTTC
>few|TRBV6-5|TRBJ2-7|NA
CASKGFSDYEQYF
TGTGCCAGCAAGGGGTTCTCGGACTACGAGCAGTACTTC
>few|TRBV10-3|TRBJ2-5|TRBD1
CAISQGGQGIGTQYF
TGTGCCATCAGTCAAGGGGGACAGGGAATCGGGACCCAGTACTTC
>few|TRBV5-1|TRBJ1-2|TRBD1
CASSSTGQGNGYTF
TGCGCCAGCAGCTCGACGGGACAGGGTAATGGCTACACCTTC
>once|TRBV7-3|TRBJ2-7|TRBD2
CASSRGGKLYEQYF
TGTGCCAGCAGTCGCGGGGGGAAACTCTACGAGCAGTACTTC
>NA|TRBV6-6|TRBJ2-5|TRBD2
CASSLDLAAETQYF
TGTGCCAGCAGTTTGGATCTAGCGGCGGAGACCCAGTACTTC
>NA|TRBV6-5|TRBJ2-7|NA
CASRANQGSSYEQYF
TGTGCCAGCAGGGCGAACCAGGGGAGCTCCTACGAGCAGTACTTC
>NA|TRBV27|TRBJ2-3|TRBD2
CASSLTSQTSGYTDTQYF
TGTGCCAGCAGTTTAACTAGCCAGACTAGCGGCTACACAGATACGCAGTATTTT
>NA|TRBV6-5|TRBJ2-5|TRBD1
CASSYRTGGQETQYF
TGTGCCAGCAGTTACCGGACAGGGGGCCAAGAGACCCAGTACTTC
>NA|TRBV4-1|TRBJ2-7|TRBD1
CASSQPGQGGHEQYF
TGCGCCAGCAGCCAACCGGGACAGGGAGGACACGAGCAGTACTTC
>NA|TRBV5-6|TRBJ2-7|NA
CASSPQLQGGEQYF
TGTGCCAGCAGCCCGCAACTACAGGGCGGCGAGCAGTACTTC
>NA|TRBV5-5|TRBJ1-2|TRBD1
CASTPTGIYGYTF
TGTGCCAGCACCCCGACAGGGATCTATGGCTACACCTTC
>few|TRBV5-4|TRBJ1-2|NA
CASSLPTDFNYGYTF
TGTGCCAGCAGCTTACCGACAGATTTTAACTATGGCTACACCTTC
>NA|TRBV27|TRBJ2-1|TRBD2
CASSLGGRGGFNEQFF
TGTGCCAGCAGTTTAGGCGGGAGGGGGGGGTTCAATGAGCAGTTCTTC
>NA|TRBV6-1|TRBJ2-3|NA
CASSTHGGSTDTQYF
TGTGCCAGCAGTACACACGGGGGTAGCACAGATACGCAGTATTTT
>NA|TRBV21-1|TRBJ2-7|NA
CASSKGAEQYF
TGTGCCAGCAGCAAAGGAGCCGAGCAGTACTTC
>NA|TRBV5-1|TRBJ1-2|TRBD1
CASSPGSRQGSYGYTF
TGCGCCAGCAGCCCGGGAAGTAGACAGGGTAGCTATGGCTACACCTTC
>NA|TRBV19|TRBJ2-1|NA
CASSIMGKGNEQFF
TGTGCCAGTAGTATCATGGGGAAAGGCAATGAGCAGTTCTTC
>NA|TRBV29-1|TRBJ2-1|TRBD1
CSVEPQGARVYEQFF
TGCAGCGTTGAACCACAGGGGGCGAGAGTCTATGAGCAGTTCTTC
>NA|TRBV11-2|TRBJ1-1|NA
CASSSARAYAAFF
TGTGCCAGCAGCTCCGCGCGTGCCTACGCCGCTTTCTTT
>NA|TRBV6-5|TRBJ2-3|TRBD1
CASSRQGDTQYF
TGTGCCAGCAGCCGACAGGGAGATACGCAGTATTTT
>few|TRBV9|TRBJ2-1|TRBD2
CASSEGLAGVDNEQFF
TGTGCCAGCAGCGAGGGACTAGCGGGGGTTGACAATGAGCAGTTCTTC